One T cell receptor (beta chain) is described in this entry. Its antigen remains unidentified. This sample stems from a study of blood T cells in healthy people across ages. The study, taken as a whole, reports: Naive and antigen-experienced cells were not separated, limiting conclusive comparison.

The length of the CDR3 is 15 residues. V shed 8 bases and J shed 3 bases, with 17 bases lying between them. The germline CDR1 and CDR2 sequences are MNHEY and SVGEGT. Next came a second PCR, run for roughly 6 to 11 cycles, which used a sample-barcoded 5' primer along with a J-beta primer mix. TCRdb ran MiXCR on the 5' RACE reads and lists one entry per CDR3 protein. Of some 1 million distinct CDR3 sequences in the sample, over 35% were seen once. The chain uses TRBV6-2 or TRBV6-3 and TRBJ2-1, with D perhaps TRBD2 (5 bases). Sequenced sample: blood. The receptor's source is a woman aged 60-75 years in good health. The CDR3 reads CASHDLDSIYNEQFF. CDR3 DNA: TGTGCCAGCCACGACTTGGACTCCATCTACAATGAGCAGTTCTTC.